Following are 32 T cell receptor beta chains from one sample sequenced in a study of T cells after yellow fever vaccination. TCRdb recomputed calls from the 5' RACE reads with MiXCR, one row per CDR3 protein. Of under 300,000 distinct CDR3 sequences listed, less than 9% are singletons. Specimen: CD4+ T cells sorted from PBMCs, collected 15 days after the yellow fever booster vaccination. The receptor source for this set is a man aged 25-40 years who received the YFV17D yellow fever vaccine.

This clonotype appeared many times. V is TRBV29-1 and J is TRBJ2-3; 8 bases are shared with TRBD1. Germline assignment: CDR1 SQVTM and CDR2 ANQGSEA. V trimming: 0 bases; J trimming: 3 bases; junction bases outside the gene matches: 8. The CDR3 extends over 16 amino acids. CDR3 protein: CSVEDWGQDGTDTQYF. The CDR3 DNA is TGCAGCGTTGAAGATTGGGGACAGGATGGGACAGATACGCAGTATTTT.

The chain recombines TRBV11-2 with TRBJ2-6; 7 nucleotides line up with TRBD1. V gave up 2 bases and J gave up 2 bases; unmatched junction bases: 9. Germline CDR1 SGHAT, CDR2 FQNNGV. CDR3 size: 18 residues. In DNA form, the CDR3 reads TGTGCCAGCAGCTTAACCCCGACAGGGAGCCCTGGGGCCAACGTCCTGACTTTC. Amino acid sequence: CASSLTPTGSPGANVLTF.

This rearrangement joins TRBV19 to TRBJ2-7, with D uncertain. The CDR3 has 14 residues. Per the germline V gene, CDR1 is LNHDA and CDR2 is SQIVND (reference sequence). The V and J ends lost 1 base and 0 bases respectively, with 7 bases between them. CDR3 loop: CASSIGRNSYEQYF. CDR3 bases: TGTGCCAGTAGTATAGGCAGGAACTCCTACGAGCAGTACTTC.

This chain links TRBV9 with TRBJ2-3; D might be TRBD2 (6 bases). With 4 bases removed from V and 7 bases from J, the gap between germline ends came to 25 bases. The CDR3 is 17 residues long. The germline gives CDR1 SGDLS, CDR2 YYNGEE. CDR3 protein: CASSPREGGALGNTQYF. DNA for the CDR3: TGTGCCAGCAGCCCACGGGAAGGCGGGGCCTTGGGGAATACGCAGTATTTT.

This clonotype was recorded a few times. The chain couples TRBV7-2 to TRBJ1-2; D is uncertain. The germline CDR1 and CDR2 sequences are SGHTA and FQGNSA. This CDR3 is 14 amino acids long. The ends were cut back, 0 bases at V and 1 base at J, with 6 bases in the middle. CDR3: CASSLAVSNYGYTF. The CDR3 DNA sequence: TGTGCCAGCAGCTTAGCGGTCAGTAACTATGGCTACACCTTC.

At least ten counts were recorded for this clonotype. V and J are TRBV4-3 and TRBJ1-6; D remains unclear. The CDR3 is 14 amino acids. CDR1 is LGHNA and CDR2 is YSLEER in the germline V gene. The V end lost 4 bases, the J end lost 8 bases, and 12 bases lay between the germline ends. In DNA form, the CDR3 reads TGCGCCAGCAGCCCCCGCGTCCAAGATTCACCCCTCCACTTT. Translating gives CASSPRVQDSPLHF.

This clonotype came up a few times. V and J are TRBV5-1 and TRBJ2-5; TRBD2 matches at 8 bases. The germline V gene encodes CDR1 SGHRS and CDR2 YFSETQ. V lost 2 bases and J lost 7; bases outside the gene matches: 10. CDR3 length: 15 amino acids. The CDR3: CASSFADREGGTQYF. Here the CDR3 DNA reads TGCGCCAGCAGCTTTGCCGACCGGGAGGGCGGGACCCAGTACTTC.

This clonotype was seen at least ten times. CDR3: CASSLVGQGVRDEQYF. Here the CDR3 DNA reads TGTGCCAGCAGCTTAGTCGGACAGGGGGTTCGAGACGAGCAGTACTTC. The chain recombines TRBV11-2 with TRBJ2-7, with TRBD1 matching 10 bases. Looked up from germline, CDR1 is SGHAT and CDR2 is FQNNGV. V shed 1 base, J shed 5 bases, and the junction held 8 bases outside the gene matches. This CDR3 spans 16 amino acids.

The chain links TRBV3-1 to TRBJ2-1; D call uncertain. Germline V lookup: CDR1 LGHDT, CDR2 YNNKEL (reference sequence). This CDR3 is built from 11 residues. Trimming took 7 bases from V and 9 from J, leaving 10 bases between them. CDR3 DNA sequence: TGTGCCAGCACCCTTCTAGGTGAGCAGTTCTTC. As protein: CASTLLGEQFF.

In the case of this clonotype: The junction does not match germline at one end; this may be a read error. The genes are TRBV20-1 and TRBJ2-1; D is undetermined. The CDR3 extends over 14 amino acids. The V gene's germline CDR1 is DFQATT and CDR2 SNEGSKA (reference sequence). This chain's CDR3 is CSASRVASFNEQFF. The CDR3 nucleotides are TGCAGTGCTAGTAGGGTGGCCTCCTTCAATGAGCAGTTCTTC.

This clonotype was seen ten or more times. This sequence joins TRBV18 and TRBJ1-5; the D gene is possibly TRBD1 (5 bases). Trimming pared 6 bases from V and 4 bases from J, leaving 19 bases between. CDR1 and CDR2 (germline): KGHSH, LQKENI. This CDR3 has 16 residues. The CDR3 reads CASSQPPGGANQPQHF. In DNA, the CDR3 is TGTGCCAGCTCCCAGCCGCCCGGGGGAGCGAATCAGCCCCAGCATTTT.

Ten or more counts support this clonotype. The CDR3 DNA reads as TGTGCCACCAGCAGACTCAATGAGCAGTTCTTC. Its translation is CATSRLNEQFF. J is TRBJ2-1 and V is TRBV15; D uncertain. This CDR3 spans 11 amino acids. The germline V gene has CDR1 LNHNV and CDR2 YYDKDF (reference sequence). The V end lost 2 bases, the J end lost 6 bases, and 2 bases lay between the germline ends.

The V and J genes are TRBV20-1 and TRBJ2-1; D remains ambiguous. Germline CDR1 and CDR2: DFQATT and SNEGSKA (reference sequence). V was shortened by 5 bases and J by 8 bases, with 13 bases between the two germline ends. The CDR3 length is 12 residues. The chain's CDR3 is CSAQDHFHEQFF. CDR3 DNA: TGCAGTGCTCAGGACCATTTCCATGAGCAGTTCTTC.

This sequence joins TRBV20-1 and TRBJ2-1; D may be TRBD1 or TRBD2 (6 bases each). The V gene lost 0 bases and the J gene lost 2 bases, with 11 bases spanning the gap. Germline values: CDR1 DFQATT, CDR2 SNEGSKA (reference sequence). The CDR3 runs to 15 residues. This CDR3 reads CSARERGGTYNEQFF. The CDR3 DNA reads as TGCAGTGCTAGAGAGAGAGGGGGGACCTACAATGAGCAGTTCTTC.

This clonotype was counted only a few times. This chain uses TRBV27 with TRBJ2-2; D possibly corresponds to TRBD2 (6 bases). Per germline, CDR1 MNHEY and CDR2 SMNVEV (reference sequence). Trimming stripped 6 bases from V and 6 bases from J, with 23 bases between. The CDR3 consists of 17 residues. DNA for the CDR3: TGTGCCAGCAGCAAAGGTGTCGGGACTCTAAGGGCCGGGGAGCTGTTTTTT. This codes for CASSKGVGTLRAGELFF.

This clonotype has a count of ten or more. This chain joins TRBV9 and TRBJ2-1; D not certain. Between the trimmed V and J ends, which lost 0 bases and 8 bases, there was a span of 6 bases. Germline assignment: CDR1 SGDLS and CDR2 YYNGEE. This CDR3 comprises 12 residues. The CDR3 protein is CASSVGVDEQFF. CDR3 nucleotides: TGTGCCAGCAGCGTAGGGGTGGATGAGCAGTTCTTC.

Many counts were recorded for this clonotype. This sequence joins TRBV5-6 and TRBJ2-3; 10 bases agree with TRBD2. The CDR3 has 19 amino acids. The V and J ends lost 4 bases and 0 bases, in that order; junction bases with no gene match: 14. From germline, CDR1 is SGHDT and CDR2 YYEEEE. The chain's CDR3 is CASSGPLAGGSTSTDTQYF. In DNA, the CDR3 is TGTGCCAGCAGCGGGCCCTTAGCGGGAGGCTCCACTAGCACAGATACGCAGTATTTT. The entire variable domain, with the rest obtained from reference TRBV5-6 and TRBJ2-3, is as follows: DAGVTQSPTHLIKTRGQQVTLRCSPKSGHDTVSWYQQALGQGPQFIFQYYEEEERQRGNFPDRFSGHQFPNYSSELNVNALLLGDSALYLCASSGPLAGGSTSTDTQYFGPGTRLTVL.

J is TRBJ2-1 and V is TRBV7-2; weak D call: TRBD2 (6 bases). The CDR3 length is 16 residues. Trimming stripped 5 bases from V and 5 bases from J, with 19 bases between. Germline loops: CDR1 SGHTA, CDR2 FQGNSA. The CDR3 here is CASSAPRGGEDNEQFF. The CDR3 nucleotides read TGTGCCAGCAGCGCTCCTCGTGGCGGGGAAGACAATGAGCAGTTCTTC.

At least ten counts were recorded for this clonotype. This rearrangement joins TRBV5-1 to TRBJ1-4, with D possibly matching TRBD1 (5 bases). Trimming pared 4 bases from V and 7 bases from J, leaving 14 bases between. Germline CDR1 reads SGHRS; CDR2 reads YFSETQ. This CDR3 spans 14 amino acids. This chain's CDR3 is CASSLGPGGEKLFF. The CDR3 DNA sequence: TGCGCCAGCAGCCTCGGACCCGGGGGTGAAAAACTGTTTTTT.

This clonotype was seen at least ten times. The junction departs from the called germline gene at one end, perhaps through a read error. The genes are TRBV7-9 and TRBJ1-2; D remains ambiguous. The CDR3 extends over 14 amino acids. Germline CDR1 and CDR2: SEHNR and FQNEAQ (reference sequence). This chain's CDR3 is CASSLAGANYGYTF. The CDR3 bases are TGTGCCAGCAGCCTAGCTGGAGCCAACTATGGCTACACCTTC.

This clonotype was observed many times. The CDR3 sequence: CASGNYEQYF. DNA for the CDR3: TGTGCCAGCGGTAACTACGAGCAGTACTTC. The genes are TRBV12-3 or TRBV12-4 and TRBJ2-7; D is uncertain. The CDR3 sequence is 10 residues long. V was trimmed by 8 bases and J by 3 bases, leaving 5 bases between them.

The chain couples TRBV7-2 to TRBJ2-5, with 9 bases identical to TRBD2. In germline, CDR1 is SGHTA, CDR2 FQGNSA. V lost 3 bases and J lost 5; bases outside the gene matches: 4. The CDR3 has 14 residues. Here the CDR3 DNA reads TGTGCCAGCAGCTTTAGCGGGAGTAGGGAGACCCAGTACTTC. This translates into CASSFSGSRETQYF.

This clonotype has a count of ten or more. The chain couples TRBV7-2 to TRBJ2-2; D not resolved. CDR1 and CDR2 (germline): SGHTA, FQGNSA. The V and J ends lost 4 bases and 5 bases respectively, with 8 bases between them. This CDR3 has 13 residues. This chain's CDR3 is CASSSYQTGELFF. The CDR3 bases are TGTGCCAGCAGCTCCTACCAAACCGGGGAGCTGTTTTTT.

V and J are TRBV6-5 and TRBJ2-1, with 10 bases that match TRBD1. The CDR3 has 16 amino acids. V shed 0 bases and J 8 bases; nucleotides not matched to a gene: 7. Germline V gene data show CDR1 as MNHEY and CDR2 as SVGAGI. The DNA for the CDR3 is TGTGCCAGCAGTTACTCCCCCGGGACAGGGGACCATGAGCAGTTCTTC. This translates into CASSYSPGTGDHEQFF.

The chain couples TRBV7-9 to TRBJ1-2, with TRBD1 as a possible D gene (5 bases). The germline V gene encodes CDR1 SEHNR and CDR2 FQNEAQ (reference sequence). Trimming left V 4 bases short and J 3 bases short, with 9 bases between. This CDR3 has 13 amino acids. CDR3 sequence (DNA): TGTGCCAGCAGCTGGGACGGATACTATGGCTACACCTTC. It specifies CASSWDGYYGYTF.

The table lists this clonotype with a few counts. This chain connects TRBV28 to TRBJ2-1; D gene uncertain. V gave up 7 bases and J gave up 6 bases, with 16 bases separating them. The CDR3 consists of 14 residues. Germline lookup yields CDR1 MDHEN and CDR2 SYDVKM. The CDR3 DNA is TGTGCCAGCATTGCTCGAGCGACAATCAATGAGCAGTTCTTC. Its protein product is CASIARATINEQFF.

The chain recombines TRBV6-1 with TRBJ2-3; TRBD2 aligns across 8 bases. The trim removed 4 bases at V and 3 bases at J, leaving 6 bases unmatched. CDR3 length: 15 amino acids. The germline V gene has CDR1 MNHNS and CDR2 SASEGT. The CDR3 protein is CASSGLALGTDTQYF. DNA for the CDR3: TGTGCCAGCAGTGGACTAGCGTTAGGTACAGATACGCAGTATTTT.

This clonotype was seen repeatedly, ten times or more. The rearrangement joins TRBV24-1 to TRBJ2-2; D unresolved. The CDR3 has 15 residues. Germline V gene sequence: CDR1 KGHDR, CDR2 SFDVKD. With 8 bases removed from V and 1 base from J, the gap between germline ends came to 13 bases. CDR3 loop: CATNSGWENTGELFF. In DNA form, the CDR3 reads TGTGCCACCAACTCTGGGTGGGAGAACACCGGGGAGCTGTTTTTT.

This clonotype was detected many times. This rearrangement joins TRBV28 to TRBJ2-7; 9 bases agree with TRBD2. The germline V gene encodes CDR1 MDHEN and CDR2 SYDVKM. CDR3 size: 13 residues. V dropped 8 bases and J dropped 5; count of bases not matched to a gene: 7. The CDR3 coding sequence is TGTGCCAGCGCGGGAGGGGACCTGGACGAGCAGTACTTC. Residues: CASAGGDLDEQYF.

This clonotype was found many times. The chain has TRBV9 and TRBJ2-7; D not resolved. Germline CDR1 reads SGDLS; CDR2 reads YYNGEE. The CDR3 totals 15 residues. Trimming cost V 4 bases and J 0 bases, with 14 bases left between them. DNA for the CDR3: TGTGCCAGCAGCCCAGGTGGACGATTCTCCTACGAGCAGTACTTC. Encoded protein: CASSPGGRFSYEQYF.

This clonotype has more than one count but fewer than ten. V gene TRBV6-5 combines with J gene TRBJ2-3; 9 positions match TRBD1. Germline CDR1 and CDR2: MNHEY and SVGAGI. This CDR3 has 15 residues. V gave up 5 bases and J gave up 5 bases; unmatched junction bases: 8. The CDR3: CASSIGTGPGDTQYF. The DNA of the CDR3 is TGTGCCAGCAGTATCGGGACAGGGCCCGGAGATACGCAGTATTTT.

The chain has TRBV30 and TRBJ2-7; D is undetermined. This CDR3 comprises 14 residues. V lost 2 bases, J lost 4 bases, and 15 bases lay in between. The germline V gene has CDR1 GTSNPN and CDR2 SVGIG (reference sequence). The CDR3 DNA reads TGTGCCTGGAGTCCGACGATGGGTTGGTACGAGCAGTACTTC. This codes for CAWSPTMGWYEQYF. Together with reference TRBV30 and TRBJ2-7, the CDR3 gives the full variable domain: SQTIHQWPATLVQPVGSPLSLECTVEGTSNPNLYWYRQAAGRGLQLLFYSVGIGQISSEVPQNLSASRPQDRQFILSSKKLLLSDSGFYLCAWSPTMGWYEQYFGPGTRLTVT.